The 9 T cell receptor beta chains below all came from one sample that was sequenced in a study of metastatic and nonmetastatic thyroid tumors. No patient had received any treatment before thyroid surgery. TCRdb used MiXCR to call clones anew from the PCR reads. In the table there are thousands of clones, about a quarter of which are singletons. The sequencing sample was made of tumor tissue. These receptors originate from a female donor with papillary thyroid cancer or a benign thyroid nodule (not recorded which). Some clones in this sample may be carry-over from other donors' samples.

The V call is TRBV5-1, the J call TRBJ2-7; 7 nucleotides align to TRBD1. This CDR3 has 15 residues. CDR1 and CDR2 (germline): SGHRS, YFSETQ. The V and J ends lost 4 bases and 0 bases, in that order; junction bases with no gene match: 7. The CDR3 region has the DNA TGCGCCAGCAGCGCCGGGACAGCCCTCTCCTACGAGCAGTACTTC. Its translation is CASSAGTALSYEQYF.

The genes are TRBV7-6 and TRBJ2-7, with 7 bases that match TRBD2. Per the germline V gene, CDR1 is SGHVS and CDR2 is FNYEAQ. This CDR3 is built from 14 residues. With 1 base clipped from V and 2 bases from J, the junction kept 2 bases outside the gene matches. CDR3 residues: CASSLGGRTYEQYF. The CDR3 nucleotides are TGTGCCAGCAGCTTAGGCGGGAGAACCTACGAGCAGTACTTC. Based on the CDR3 plus reference TRBV7-6 and TRBJ2-7, the full variable domain is GAGVSQSPRYKVTKRGQDVALRCDPISGHVSLYWYRQALGQGPEFLTYFNYEAQQDKSGLPNDRFSAERPEGSISTLTIQRTEQRDSAMYRCASSLGGRTYEQYFGPGTRLTVT.

This clone appeared a few times. V gene TRBV12-3 or TRBV12-4 combines with J gene TRBJ2-2; no clear D gene. Trimming left V 1 base short and J 4 bases short, with 10 bases between. There are 15 residues in the CDR3. For the CDR3, the DNA is TGTGCCAGCAGTTTAGGGCAGGTCGGCACCGGGGAGCTGTTTTTT. Protein sequence: CASSLGQVGTGELFF.

The J gene is TRBJ1-2, the V gene TRBV9; TRBD1 matches at 7 bases. CDR1 is SGDLS, CDR2 YYNGEE, per germline. V lost 5 bases, J lost 4 bases, and 5 bases stayed unmatched. The CDR3 has 13 amino acids. DNA of the CDR3: TGTGCCAGCAGTTTAGGGACAGTCTATGGCTACACCTTC. This sequence encodes CASSLGTVYGYTF.

This clone was observed a handful of times. The rearrangement joins TRBV6-1 to TRBJ1-1, with D unclear. CDR3 length: 14 amino acids. V was cut by 1 base and J by 4 bases, with 10 bases left in between. Looked up from germline, CDR1 is MNHNS and CDR2 is SASEGT. The CDR3 region is CASSEVGWGTEAFF. The CDR3 DNA is TGTGCCAGCAGTGAAGTAGGCTGGGGCACTGAAGCTTTCTTT.

The gene calls are TRBV28 and TRBJ1-2; D uncertain. Germline assignment: CDR1 MDHEN and CDR2 SYDVKM. CDR3 length equals 18 residues. The V end was cut by 3 bases, the J end by 0 bases, with 20 bases between. In DNA form, the CDR3 reads TGTGCCAGCAGTTTCAGTCCAACATCACCGCGGTCTAACTATGGCTACACCTTC. Translating it yields CASSFSPTSPRSNYGYTF.

This clone was seen more than once but under ten times. The gene calls are TRBV5-1 and TRBJ1-2, with D possibly matching TRBD1 (6 bases). The V end was cut by 4 bases, the J end by 8 bases, with 15 bases between. CDR3 length: 13 residues. Germline V gives CDR1 SGHRS, CDR2 YFSETQ. CDR3 bases: TGCGCCAGCAGCGAATCCGGGACACGAGGCTACACCTTC. This sequence encodes CASSESGTRGYTF.

The chain joins TRBV6-1 to TRBJ2-7, with a weak D call TRBD1 (6 bases). V was trimmed by 5 bases and J by 3 bases, leaving 17 bases between them. Looked up from germline, CDR1 is MNHNS and CDR2 is SASEGT. The CDR3 extends over 15 amino acids. Here the CDR3 reads CASSPLPGHLYEQYF. DNA for the CDR3: TGTGCCAGCAGTCCCCTTCCGGGACACCTCTACGAGCAGTACTTC.

This clone ranks as large. At one of its ends the junction is not consistent with the germline gene, which may arise from a read error. The sample has other DNA sequences that encode this CDR3 too. The CDR3 sequence: CASSEGTENTEAFF. CDR3 bases: TGTGCCAGCAGTGAGGGGACAGAGAACACTGAAGCTTTTTTT. This sequence joins TRBV6-1 and TRBJ1-1; 7 bases map to TRBD1. Germline-derived CDR1 and CDR2 are MNHNS and SASEGT. The CDR3 spans 14 residues.